The 18 T cell receptor beta chains reported below all come from one sample, sequenced in a study of cytomegalovirus exposure and HLA in healthy donors. PCR involved 60 Vbeta and 13 Jbeta primers. Libraries were prepared by immunoSEQ multiplex PCR; TCRdb keeps only in-frame clonotypes and omits some of them. The sample shows under 200,000 clones, roughly 85% of them seen only once. Sequenced sample: PBMCs. All receptors derive from a man aged 50-60 years in good health and CMV-seropositive.

The V call is TRBV6-1, the J call TRBJ1-5, with 10 bases that match TRBD1. Germline CDR1 is MNHNS and CDR2 is SASEGT. Unmatched junction bases numbered 5, after V lost 0 bases and J lost 3 bases. The CDR3 consists of 17 residues. CDR3 DNA sequence: TGTGCCAGCAGTGAAGCGGCGGGACAGGGGTTCAATCAGCCCCAGCATTTT. Amino acid sequence: CASSEAAGQGFNQPQHF.

The gene calls are TRBV27 and TRBJ2-1; 11 bases align to TRBD2. Per the germline V gene, CDR1 is MNHEY and CDR2 is SMNVEV (reference sequence). V lost 7 bases, J lost 3 bases, and 2 bases stayed unmatched. This CDR3 is 14 amino acids long. The CDR3: CASTTSGDYNEQFF. The DNA of the CDR3 is TGTGCCAGCACGACTAGCGGGGACTACAATGAGCAGTTCTTC.

Worth noting for this clone: A read error is likely, as this CDR3 ends without the conserved phenylalanine or tryptophan. No DNA is shown, since the ends of the CDR3 on it are uncertain; the CDR3 is the one TCRdb lists. The chain joins TRBV7-2 to TRBJ2-7; TRBD2, the table's D call, was not compared with the DNA. The CDR3 is 9 residues long, ends included. The germline CDR1 and CDR2 sequences are SGHTA and FQGNSA. The CDR3 is CASSSSGVA.

This chain connects TRBV12-5 to TRBJ1-1, with D possibly matching TRBD1 (5 bases). This CDR3 is built from 17 residues. The germline CDR1 and CDR2 sequences are LGHNT and FRNRAP. Between the trimmed V and J ends, which lost 0 bases and 0 bases, there was a span of 14 bases. The CDR3: CASGLVLSGQMNTEAFF. For the CDR3, the DNA is TGTGCTAGTGGTTTGGTACTGTCAGGGCAAATGAACACTGAAGCTTTCTTT.

This clone came up a few times. The chain couples TRBV5-6 to TRBJ2-2; the match to TRBD1 covers 10 bases. V gave up 0 bases and J gave up 4 bases; unmatched junction bases: 0. In germline, CDR1 is SGHDT, CDR2 YYEEEE. The length of the CDR3 is 15 residues. CDR3 DNA sequence: TGTGCCAGCAGCTTGGGACAGGGGGCCACCGGGGAGCTGTTTTTT. Protein sequence: CASSLGQGATGELFF.

The chain recombines TRBV5-1 with TRBJ2-3; D gene uncertain. The germline V gene encodes CDR1 SGHRS and CDR2 YFSETQ. V lost 2 bases and J lost 1, with 11 bases in between. The CDR3 spans 15 residues. The CDR3 bases are TGCGCCAGCAGCTTTCCTCGTTCGGGCACAGATACGCAGTATTTT. This translates into CASSFPRSGTDTQYF.

The chain carries TRBV5-1 and TRBJ2-2, with D perhaps matching TRBD2 (5 bases). The CDR3 runs to 14 residues. Germline V gives CDR1 SGHRS, CDR2 YFSETQ. The ends were cut back, 7 bases at V and 2 bases at J, with 12 bases in the middle. CDR3 DNA sequence: TGCGCCAGCTGGAGGTGGGGTAACACCGGGGAGCTGTTTTTT. It codes for CASWRWGNTGELFF.

The V gene is TRBV5-5, the J gene TRBJ1-4; 8 bases align to TRBD1. With V trimmed by 0 bases and J by 7 bases, 8 bases remained unmatched. CDR3 length: 16 residues. Germline loops: CDR1 SGHKS, CDR2 YYEKEE (reference sequence). As DNA, the CDR3 is TGTGCCAGCAGCTTGGGGACAGGGAGTAGGGCTGAAAAACTGTTTTTT. Translation: CASSLGTGSRAEKLFF.

This clone was seen a few times. The chain employs TRBV9 and TRBJ2-5; 7 bases agree with TRBD1. With V trimmed by 1 base and J by 2 bases, 5 bases remained unmatched. The CDR3 is made up of 15 amino acids. Germline V lookup: CDR1 SGDLS, CDR2 YYNGEE. The CDR3 coding sequence is TGTGCCAGCAGCGTACAGGGGGTAGGTCAAGAGACCCAGTACTTC. Amino acid sequence: CASSVQGVGQETQYF.

This clone came up once. The chain links TRBV18 to TRBJ1-5; 7 bases align to TRBD1. Per the germline V gene, CDR1 is KGHSH and CDR2 is LQKENI. This CDR3 region has 19 residues. With 1 base clipped from V and 3 bases from J, the junction kept 15 bases outside the gene matches. The CDR3 loop reads CASSPRTTGTAYVNQPQHF. CDR3 in DNA: TGTGCCAGCTCACCACGCACCACCGGGACAGCATACGTCAATCAGCCCCAGCATTTT.

This clone was found a few times. The chain carries TRBV4-3 and TRBJ1-6; possible D gene TRBD1, 6 bases. With 2 bases removed from V and 10 bases from J, the gap between germline ends came to 15 bases. Germline V CDR1 and CDR2: LGHNA, YSLEER. This CDR3 is built from 15 residues. The CDR3 nucleotides are TGCGCCAGCAGCCAAAAGACAGGCATATACTCACCCCTCCACTTT. Translated: CASSQKTGIYSPLHF.

The J gene is TRBJ2-1, the V gene TRBV7-3; D is possibly TRBD2 (6 bases). Germline assignment: CDR1 SGHTA and CDR2 FQGTGA. With 2 bases removed from V and 4 bases from J, the gap between germline ends came to 12 bases. The CDR3 has 15 amino acids. The chain's CDR3 is CASSLETGRYNEQFF. In DNA, the CDR3 is TGTGCCAGCAGCTTAGAAACGGGGAGGTACAATGAGCAGTTCTTC. Variable domain in full (rest from reference TRBV7-3 and TRBJ2-1): GAGVSQTPSNKVTEKGKYVELRCDPISGHTALYWYRQSLGQGPEFLIYFQGTGAADDSGLPNDRFFAVRPEGSVSTLKIQRTERGDSAVYLCASSLETGRYNEQFFGPGTRLTVL.

The chain couples TRBV27 to TRBJ2-7; 10 nucleotides align to TRBD2. Germline lookup yields CDR1 MNHEY and CDR2 SMNVEV (reference sequence). The CDR3 extends over 15 amino acids. The ends lost 6 bases at V and 2 bases at J; junction bases unmatched: 7. The CDR3 DNA is TGTGCCAGCAGCGACACTAGCGGGGTACCCTACGAGCAGTACTTC. Protein: CASSDTSGVPYEQYF.

The J gene is TRBJ2-5, the V gene TRBV30; possible D gene TRBD2, 6 bases. Per the germline V gene, CDR1 is GTSNPN and CDR2 is SVGIG (reference sequence). The ends were cut back, 3 bases at V and 3 bases at J, with 14 bases in the middle. This CDR3 region has 14 residues. The CDR3 protein is CAWSRGTGEETQYF. CDR3 nucleotide sequence: TGTGCCTGGAGCCGTGGGACGGGAGAAGAGACCCAGTACTTC. Filled out from reference TRBV30 and TRBJ2-5, the complete variable domain reads SQTIHQWPATLVQPVGSPLSLECTVEGTSNPNLYWYRQAAGRGLQLLFYSVGIGQISSEVPQNLSASRPQDRQFILSSKKLLLSDSGFYLCAWSRGTGEETQYFGPGTRLLVL.

The chain employs TRBV27 and TRBJ1-2; TRBD1 agrees at 7 bases. The germline V gene has CDR1 MNHEY and CDR2 SMNVEV (reference sequence). After removal of 5 bases from V and 3 bases from J, the junction contained 15 bases not matched to a gene. The CDR3 sequence is 17 residues long. CDR3 in DNA: TGTGCCAGCAGTCCAACGCGTCAATTACAGGGGTACTATGGCTACACCTTC. Translating gives CASSPTRQLQGYYGYTF.

The chain recombines TRBV19 with TRBJ2-1; 10 positions agree with TRBD1. The CDR3 is 15 residues long. Trimming at V came to 7 bases and at J to 8 bases, leaving 11 bases not matched to a gene. Per the germline V gene, CDR1 is LNHDA and CDR2 is SQIVND (reference sequence). The CDR3 sequence is CASTLGTGATYEQFF. The CDR3 region has the DNA TGTGCCAGTACCCTAGGGACAGGGGCGACGTATGAGCAGTTCTTC.

CDR3 nucleotides: TGTGCCAGCAGTCGCCCAGGATTCTATGGCTACACCTTC. Amino acids: CASSRPGFYGYTF. The V call is TRBV7-2, the J call TRBJ1-2, with D unresolved. V was pared by 6 bases and J by 4 bases, with 12 bases between. The germline gives CDR1 SGHTA, CDR2 FQGNSA. The CDR3 runs to 13 residues.

The chain recombines TRBV4-1 with TRBJ2-5; TRBD2 matches at 13 bases. After removal of 4 bases from V and 1 base from J, the junction contained 9 bases not matched to a gene. This CDR3 spans 18 amino acids. CDR1 and CDR2 from the germline V gene are MGHRA and YSYEKL. This CDR3 is CASSPSGGLAGTQETQYF. For the CDR3, the DNA is TGCGCCAGCAGCCCTTCAGGGGGACTAGCGGGAACCCAAGAGACCCAGTACTTC.